These 31 T cell receptor beta chains came from one sample sequenced in a study of blood T cell repertoires in COVID-19. Repertoires were generated with immunoSEQ multiplex PCR, while TCRdb's copy carries only in-frame clones and drops some. Of 40,000 to 60,000 clones listed, about 92% are singletons. The specimen sequenced was peripheral blood. These receptors all come from a human donor in a cohort sampled during active COVID-19.

The chain combines TRBV2 with TRBJ1-1, with D possibly TRBD1 on 6 matching bases. The germline V and J ends were trimmed by 5 bases and 5 bases, with 15 bases remaining between them. The CDR3 consists of 14 residues. CDR1 and CDR2 from the germline V gene are SNHLY and FYNNEI. As DNA, the CDR3 is TGTGCCAGCAGTAGCCGCTATCAGGGGACTGAAGCTTTCTTT. Its translation is CASSSRYQGTEAFF. Variable domain in full (rest from reference TRBV2 and TRBJ1-1): EPEVTQTPSHQVTQMGQEVILRCVPISNHLYFYWYRQILGQKVEFLVSFYNNEISEKSEIFDDQFSVERPDGSNFTLKIRSTKLEDSAMYFCASSSRYQGTEAFFGQGTRLTVV.

This sequence joins TRBV11-2 and TRBJ1-3; D remains unclear. The ends were cut back, 4 bases at V and 2 bases at J, with 12 bases in the middle. CDR1 SGHAT and CDR2 FQNNGV come from the germline V gene. CDR3 size: 15 residues. The CDR3 loop is CASSYRPQAGNTIYF. CDR3 nucleotide sequence: TGTGCCAGCAGCTATCGGCCGCAGGCTGGAAACACCATATATTTT.

The rearrangement joins TRBV11-3 to TRBJ2-1, with D unresolved. Germline CDR1 and CDR2: SGHNT and YENEEA. The CDR3 spans 12 residues. Trimming removed 1 base from V and 8 bases from J, with 6 bases in between. The CDR3 sequence is CASSLGPHEQFF. Written as DNA, the CDR3 is TGTGCCAGCAGCTTAGGGCCACATGAGCAGTTCTTC.

The chain is built from TRBV2 and TRBJ2-1, with D maybe TRBD1 (6 bases). This CDR3 is 16 amino acids long. The germline V gene has CDR1 SNHLY and CDR2 FYNNEI. V was shortened by 8 bases and J by 7 bases, with 24 bases between the two germline ends. Written as DNA, the CDR3 is TGTGCCAGCGGGGGCAGGGCGAGAGGGGTTGAAAATGAGCAGTTCTTC. Translation: CASGGRARGVENEQFF. Complete variable domain (other parts from reference TRBV2 and TRBJ2-1): EPEVTQTPSHQVTQMGQEVILRCVPISNHLYFYWYRQILGQKVEFLVSFYNNEISEKSEIFDDQFSVERPDGSNFTLKIRSTKLEDSAMYFCASGGRARGVENEQFFGPGTRLTVL.

V usage is TRBV7-2 and J usage is TRBJ2-1; D is perhaps TRBD2 (5 bases). Germline V gene sequence: CDR1 SGHTA, CDR2 FQGNSA. V was clipped by 6 bases and J by 7 bases, with 19 bases between them. CDR3 length equals 15 residues. The CDR3 nucleotides are TGTGCCAGCAGGATTCCCGGGATCCCAACGAATGAGCAGTTCTTC. Amino acid sequence: CASRIPGIPTNEQFF.

V and J are TRBV21-1 and TRBJ2-7; the table names TRBD2, a call not compared with the DNA. TRBV21-1 is assigned pseudogene status. CDR3 length: 14 amino acids. The CDR3 DNA follows: TGTGCCACCATCGTAGAGGAAGGCTTCCGCGAGCAGTACGTC. Amino acids: CATIVEEGFREQYV.

This chain uses TRBV4-1 with TRBJ2-7; 10 nucleotides align to TRBD1. V dropped 5 bases and J dropped 2; count of bases not matched to a gene: 9. The CDR3 contains 16 residues. CDR1 and CDR2 (germline): MGHRA, YSYEKL. In nucleotides, the CDR3 is TGCGCCAGCAGCACTCCCGGGACAGGGGCCCCCTACGAGCAGTACTTC. This sequence encodes CASSTPGTGAPYEQYF.

This clone was seen a handful of times. CDR3 in amino acids: CASSPDRARFSGELFF. CDR3 in DNA: TGTGCCAGTAGTCCGGACAGGGCGAGGTTTTCCGGGGAGCTGTTTTTT. This chain links TRBV19 with TRBJ2-2; 8 bases are shared with TRBD1. This CDR3 is built from 16 residues. Losses at the gene ends were 5 bases for V and 6 bases for J; bases not matched to a gene: 11. The germline V gene encodes CDR1 LNHDA and CDR2 SQIVND (reference sequence).

The chain couples TRBV18 to TRBJ1-2; D is unclear. The CDR3 loop spans 12 amino acids. Germline CDR1 is KGHSH and CDR2 is LQKENI. V lost 3 bases and J lost 6, with 8 bases in between. As DNA, the CDR3 is TGTGCCAGCTCACCCCGGGAGGATGGCTACACCTTC. Residues: CASSPREDGYTF. Full variable domain (outside the CDR3, taken from reference TRBV18 and TRBJ1-2): NAGVMQNPRHLVRRRGQEARLRCSPMKGHSHVYWYRQLPEEGLKFMVYLQKENIIDESGMPKERFSAEFPKEGPSILRIQQVVRGDSAAYFCASSPREDGYTFGSGTRLTVV.

This clone has just a few counts. The chain employs TRBV7-8 and TRBJ1-1, with D perhaps TRBD1 (5 bases). The CDR3 sequence is 13 residues long. Trimming took 6 bases from V and 3 from J, leaving 11 bases between them. The V gene's germline CDR1 is SGHVS and CDR2 FQNEAQ. The CDR3 DNA sequence: TGTGCCAGCAGTCGAAGCAGGGACACTGAAGCTTTCTTT. Its translation: CASSRSRDTEAFF.

This clone has only one observation. The rearrangement joins TRBV27 to TRBJ2-7; possibly TRBD1 for D (5 bases). Germline values: CDR1 MNHEY, CDR2 SMNVEV (reference sequence). Deletions cut 6 bases from V and 11 bases from J, with 17 bases between. This CDR3 spans 12 amino acids. CDR3 loop: CASRGKGPLEYF. Written as DNA, the CDR3 is TGTGCCAGCAGAGGGAAGGGGCCTCTCGAGTACTTC.

V is TRBV28 and J is TRBJ2-7; 11 positions agree with TRBD1. The CDR3 extends over 15 amino acids. CDR1 and CDR2 from the germline V gene are MDHEN and SYDVKM. The V and J ends lost 4 bases and 7 bases, in that order; junction bases with no gene match: 9. The CDR3 DNA reads as TGTGCCAGCAGTTCCGGGACAGGGGGTTCGTGGGAGCAGTACTTC. It translates to CASSSGTGGSWEQYF.

This chain uses TRBV12-3 or TRBV12-4 with TRBJ1-5; no clear D. CDR3 length: 13 residues. Trimming left V 6 bases short and J 5 bases short, with 11 bases between. The CDR3 coding sequence is TGTGCCAGCAGGGTTCACATCGATCAGCCCCAGCATTTT. Its translation is CASRVHIDQPQHF.

The CDR3 nucleotides are TGTGCCAGCATGGGTCGAGGTTACTATGGCTACACCTTC. Translating it yields CASMGRGYYGYTF. This chain joins TRBV21-1 and TRBJ1-2. TRBV21-1 is a recognized pseudogene. The CDR3 extends over 13 amino acids.

The chain links TRBV28 to TRBJ1-1; TRBD1 agrees at 9 bases. Germline lookup yields CDR1 MDHEN and CDR2 SYDVKM. There are 14 residues in the CDR3. J was trimmed by 6 bases and V by 4 bases; bases with no gene match: 6. The CDR3 loop reads CASSSTGGASEAFF. CDR3 bases: TGTGCCAGCAGTTCCACAGGGGGCGCTTCTGAAGCTTTCTTT.

The chain links TRBV9 to TRBJ1-2; TRBD1 aligns across 10 bases. Germline trimming cut 4 bases from V and 8 bases from J; bases unmatched to any gene: 11. Germline V lookup: CDR1 SGDLS, CDR2 YYNGEE. This CDR3 comprises 15 residues. CDR3 residues: CASSLATGGAIGYTF. CDR3 in DNA: TGTGCCAGCAGCCTCGCGACAGGGGGCGCGATCGGCTACACCTTC.

The chain employs TRBV2 and TRBJ2-1; the match to TRBD1 covers 10 bases. The CDR3 is 15 amino acids. The V segment lost 5 bases and the J segment 1 base; nucleotides outside the gene matches: 2. Germline V CDR1 and CDR2: SNHLY, FYNNEI. The CDR3 sequence is CASSLDRGSYNEQFF. In DNA, the CDR3 is TGTGCCAGCAGTTTGGACAGGGGGTCCTACAATGAGCAGTTCTTC.

The chain joins TRBV19 to TRBJ2-3; 14 nucleotides line up with TRBD2. There are 15 residues in the CDR3. Germline V gene lookup returns CDR1 LNHDA and CDR2 SQIVND (reference sequence). After removal of 6 bases from V and 7 bases from J, the junction contained 6 bases not matched to a gene. CDR3 sequence reads: CASRGTSGRVNTQYF. The CDR3 coding sequence is TGTGCCAGTAGGGGGACTAGCGGGAGAGTAAATACGCAGTATTTT.

A single count supports this clone. The chain employs TRBV6-1 and TRBJ1-1; D uncertain. This CDR3 is built from 14 residues. Deletions cut 2 bases from V and 5 bases from J, with 12 bases between. Germline CDR1 MNHNS, CDR2 SASEGT. CDR3 in DNA: TGTGCCAGCAGTGAAATGGGGAGTCGAACTGAAGCTTTCTTT. Its protein product is CASSEMGSRTEAFF.

This chain connects TRBV6-5 to TRBJ1-1; 8 bases match TRBD1. CDR1 MNHEY and CDR2 SVGAGI come from the germline V gene. J gave up 7 bases and V 0 bases, and 4 bases lay outside the gene matches. This CDR3 is 14 amino acids long. The CDR3 protein is CASSYSRTGGEAFF. For the CDR3, the DNA is TGTGCCAGCAGTTACTCGAGAACAGGGGGTGAAGCTTTCTTT.

The rearrangement links TRBV12-1 to TRBJ2-7; no check of the table's D call, TRBD2, against the DNA was made. TRBV12-1 is listed as a pseudogene. The CDR3 is 15 amino acids. The CDR3 loop reads CASSKGLAGGTWQYV. In DNA form, the CDR3 reads TGTGCCAGCAGCAAGGGGCTAGCGGGAGGAACGTGGCAGTACGTC.

CDR3: CASSYGVQGSTDTQYF. The CDR3 DNA follows: TGCGCCAGCAGCTATGGGGTCCAGGGGAGCACAGATACGCAGTATTTT. This chain connects TRBV5-1 to TRBJ2-3; tentative D call: TRBD1 (6 bases). Germline CDR1 and CDR2: SGHRS and YFSETQ. This CDR3 has 16 amino acids. V was trimmed by 3 bases and J by 0 bases, leaving 14 bases between them.

This chain joins TRBV6-5 and TRBJ2-1; 8 nucleotides agree with TRBD1. In germline, CDR1 is MNHEY, CDR2 SVGAGI. V dropped 7 bases and J dropped 8; count of bases not matched to a gene: 10. The CDR3 is 14 residues long. CDR3 DNA: TGTGCCAGCACTCCGGGACAGGCATCCCATGAGCAGTTCTTC. Protein: CASTPGQASHEQFF.

This chain links TRBV5-1 with TRBJ2-2; D possibly corresponds to TRBD2 (6 bases). In germline, CDR1 is SGHRS, CDR2 YFSETQ. Trimming shortened V by 4 bases and J by 5 bases, and 9 bases separated the two germline ends. CDR3 length: 13 amino acids. CDR3 sequence: CASSGTGTGELFF. In DNA form, the CDR3 reads TGCGCCAGCAGCGGGACTGGTACCGGGGAGCTGTTTTTT. The variable domain in full, with the rest retrieved from reference TRBV5-1 and TRBJ2-2, is KAGVTQTPRYLIKTRGQQVTLSCSPISGHRSVSWYQQTPGQGLQFLFEYFSETQRNKGNFPGRFSGRQFSNSRSEMNVSTLELGDSALYLCASSGTGTGELFFGEGSRLTVL.

The chain is built from TRBV28 and TRBJ2-7, with 10 bases matching TRBD2. CDR1 and CDR2 (germline): MDHEN, SYDVKM. J was trimmed by 2 bases and V by 2 bases; bases with no gene match: 9. CDR3 length: 17 amino acids. CDR3 nucleotides: TGTGCCAGCAGTTTACTTCGACTAGCGGGTACTACCTACGAGCAGTACTTC. This translates into CASSLLRLAGTTYEQYF.

The chain combines TRBV7-2 with TRBJ2-7, with TRBD1 identical over 8 bases. The CDR3 contains 13 residues. Per germline, CDR1 SGHTA and CDR2 FQGNSA. V lost 5 bases to trimming and J lost 4 bases; unmatched junction nucleotides: 4. Here the CDR3 DNA reads TGTGCCAGCAGCCGGGACAGGACGTACGAGCAGTACTTC. Translating gives CASSRDRTYEQYF.

The chain combines TRBV2 with TRBJ2-6; D unresolved. The CDR3 consists of 15 residues. Germline V CDR1 and CDR2: SNHLY, FYNNEI. With 6 bases removed from V and 4 bases from J, the gap between germline ends came to 13 bases. CDR3 region: CASSARGTGANVLTF. The CDR3 DNA reads TGTGCCAGCAGCGCCAGAGGTACGGGGGCCAACGTCCTGACTTTC.

The rearrangement uses TRBV7-8 and TRBJ1-4; D may be TRBD1 (6 bases). The germline V gene has CDR1 SGHVS and CDR2 FQNEAQ. The CDR3 is made up of 19 amino acids. V lost 0 bases, J lost 4 bases, and 21 bases lay in between. Here the CDR3 reads CASSLARGGGSRVNEKLFF. The DNA of the CDR3 is TGTGCCAGCAGCTTAGCTCGGGGAGGGGGTTCTCGAGTTAATGAAAAACTGTTTTTT.

CDR3 region: CASKLTGVNNEQFF. CDR3 DNA: TGTGCCAGCAAGTTAACGGGAGTAAACAATGAGCAGTTCTTC. The chain couples TRBV27 to TRBJ2-1; a possible D gene is TRBD2 (6 bases). Germline V gives CDR1 MNHEY, CDR2 SMNVEV (reference sequence). The CDR3 is made up of 14 amino acids. V was pared by 7 bases and J by 5 bases, with 15 bases between.

The sample holds one count of this clone. The chain's CDR3 is CSASGVAREDTDTQYF. Here the CDR3 DNA reads TGCAGTGCTAGTGGGGTTGCGCGGGAGGACACAGATACGCAGTATTTT. V and J are TRBV20-1 and TRBJ2-3, with 8 bases lining up with TRBD2. The CDR3 has 16 residues. Germline trimming cut 3 bases from V and 2 bases from J; bases unmatched to any gene: 10. CDR1 and CDR2 (germline): DFQATT, SNEGSKA (reference sequence).

CDR3 nucleotide sequence: TGTGCCAGCAGCTTGGGCTTAGAATCTGGGGCCAACGTCCTGACTTTC. Amino acid sequence: CASSLGLESGANVLTF. The chain joins TRBV5-4 to TRBJ2-6, with D uncertain. The CDR3 has 16 amino acids. The V and J ends lost 0 bases and 1 base respectively, with 8 bases between them. The germline V gene has CDR1 SGHNT and CDR2 YYREEE (reference sequence).